This T cell receptor beta chain was identified in a study of T-cell memory formation after mild COVID-19. This clonotype was detected many times. Its specificity is not known. It was 5'RACE with constant-segment primers that produced the TCR alpha and TCR beta cDNA libraries, which carried sample barcodes and UMIs. TCRdb fed the 5' RACE reads into MiXCR, producing one record per CDR3 protein. This sample has roughly 550,000 distinct CDR3 sequences; 20% occur once, and the top ten carry around 13%. The junction had 13 bases not matched to a gene; V was cut back by 3 bases and J by 7 bases. Looked up from germline, CDR1 is SGHRS and CDR2 is YFSETQ. The CDR3 contains 18 residues. Study outcomes and limitations: The authors did not confirm SARS-CoV-2 specificity of second-wave clones peaking day 37. The study found balanced CD4/CD8 in clones contracting day 15 to 85 and a CD4+ lean in later expanders.

The receptor was derived from an adult woman who had mild COVID-19 (a few samples of this study predate the infection). Cell type and time point are not known. The sequencing input was PBMCs or a T cell subset sorted from them (not recorded which). The chain uses TRBV5-1 and TRBJ2-1, with 13 nucleotides matching TRBD2. The chain's CDR3 is CASSWGDRLAGGRNEQFF. In DNA form, the CDR3 reads TGCGCCAGCAGCTGGGGGGACCGACTAGCGGGGGGCCGAAATGAGCAGTTCTTC.